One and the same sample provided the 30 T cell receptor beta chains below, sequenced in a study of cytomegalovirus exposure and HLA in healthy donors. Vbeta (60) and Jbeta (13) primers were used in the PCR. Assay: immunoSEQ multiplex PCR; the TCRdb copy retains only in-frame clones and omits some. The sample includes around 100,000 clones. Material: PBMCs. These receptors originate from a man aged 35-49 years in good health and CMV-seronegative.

CDR3 in amino acids: CASSLVVRTGGPDTQYF. The CDR3 coding sequence is TGTGCCAGCAGCTTAGTCGTAAGGACGGGAGGGCCAGATACGCAGTATTTT. V usage is TRBV7-9 and J usage is TRBJ2-3; 8 positions agree with TRBD2. V lost 1 base, J lost 4 bases, and 10 bases stayed unmatched. CDR1 is SEHNR and CDR2 is FQNEAQ in the germline V gene (reference sequence). The CDR3 sequence is 17 residues long.

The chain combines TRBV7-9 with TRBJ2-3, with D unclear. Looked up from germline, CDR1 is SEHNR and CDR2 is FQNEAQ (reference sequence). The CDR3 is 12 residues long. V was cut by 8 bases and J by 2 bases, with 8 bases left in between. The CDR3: CASARNTDTQYF. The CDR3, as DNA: TGTGCCAGCGCTAGAAACACAGATACGCAGTATTTT.

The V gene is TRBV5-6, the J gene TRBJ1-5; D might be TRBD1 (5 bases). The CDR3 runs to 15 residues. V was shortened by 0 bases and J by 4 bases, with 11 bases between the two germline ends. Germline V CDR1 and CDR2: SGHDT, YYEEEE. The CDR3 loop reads CASSLAGGGNQPQHF. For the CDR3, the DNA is TGTGCCAGCAGCTTGGCCGGTGGGGGGAATCAGCCCCAGCATTTT.

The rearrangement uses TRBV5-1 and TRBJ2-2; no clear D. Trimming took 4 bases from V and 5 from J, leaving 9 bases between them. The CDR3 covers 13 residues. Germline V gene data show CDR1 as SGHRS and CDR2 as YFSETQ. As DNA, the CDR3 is TGCGCCAGCAGCCTAGATTGGACCGGGGAGCTGTTTTTT. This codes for CASSLDWTGELFF.

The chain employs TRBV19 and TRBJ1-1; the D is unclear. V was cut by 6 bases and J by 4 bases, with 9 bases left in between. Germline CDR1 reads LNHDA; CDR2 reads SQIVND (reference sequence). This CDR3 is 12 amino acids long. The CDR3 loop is CASSTDLTEAFF. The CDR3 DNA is TGTGCCAGTAGCACAGATCTCACTGAAGCTTTCTTT.

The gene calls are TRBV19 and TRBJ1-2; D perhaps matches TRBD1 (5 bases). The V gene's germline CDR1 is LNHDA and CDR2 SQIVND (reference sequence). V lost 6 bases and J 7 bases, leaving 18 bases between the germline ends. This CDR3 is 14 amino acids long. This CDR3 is CASSLRLSGGGYTF. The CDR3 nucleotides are TGTGCCAGTAGCCTCCGGCTCTCGGGGGGTGGCTACACCTTC.

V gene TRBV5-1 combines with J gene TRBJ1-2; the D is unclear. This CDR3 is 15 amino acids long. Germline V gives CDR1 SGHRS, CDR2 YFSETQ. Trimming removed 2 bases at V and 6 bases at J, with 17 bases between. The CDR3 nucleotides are TGCGCCAGCAGCTTCGAGGCGACCAGAACGAATGGCTACACCTTC. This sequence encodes CASSFEATRTNGYTF.

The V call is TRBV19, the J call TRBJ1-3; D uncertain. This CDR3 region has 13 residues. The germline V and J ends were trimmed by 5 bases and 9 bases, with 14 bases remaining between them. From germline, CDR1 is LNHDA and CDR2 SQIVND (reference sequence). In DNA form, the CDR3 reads TGTGCCAGTAGTCAGGCCGAGCGGGGCACCATATATTTT. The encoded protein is CASSQAERGTIYF.

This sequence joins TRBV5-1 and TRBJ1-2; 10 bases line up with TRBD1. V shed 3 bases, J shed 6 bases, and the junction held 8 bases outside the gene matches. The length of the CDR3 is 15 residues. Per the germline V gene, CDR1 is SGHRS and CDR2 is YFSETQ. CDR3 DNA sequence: TGCGCCAGCAGCTGGGGGGACAGGGGATTGGATGGCTACACCTTC. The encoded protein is CASSWGDRGLDGYTF. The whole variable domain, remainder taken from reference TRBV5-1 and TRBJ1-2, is KAGVTQTPRYLIKTRGQQVTLSCSPISGHRSVSWYQQTPGQGLQFLFEYFSETQRNKGNFPGRFSGRQFSNSRSEMNVSTLELGDSALYLCASSWGDRGLDGYTFGSGTRLTVV.

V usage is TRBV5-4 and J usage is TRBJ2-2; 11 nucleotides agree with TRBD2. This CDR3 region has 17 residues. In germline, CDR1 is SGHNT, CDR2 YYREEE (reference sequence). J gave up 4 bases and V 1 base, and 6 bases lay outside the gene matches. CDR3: CASSLPLAGVSTGELFF. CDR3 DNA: TGTGCCAGCAGCTTGCCACTAGCGGGAGTATCCACCGGGGAGCTGTTTTTT.

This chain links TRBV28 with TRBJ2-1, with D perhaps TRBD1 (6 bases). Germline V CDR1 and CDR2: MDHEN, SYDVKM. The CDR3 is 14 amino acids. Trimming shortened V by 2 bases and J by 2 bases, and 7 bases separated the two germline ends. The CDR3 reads CASSLRGTYNEQFF. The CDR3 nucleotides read TGTGCCAGCAGTTTAAGGGGGACCTACAATGAGCAGTTCTTC.

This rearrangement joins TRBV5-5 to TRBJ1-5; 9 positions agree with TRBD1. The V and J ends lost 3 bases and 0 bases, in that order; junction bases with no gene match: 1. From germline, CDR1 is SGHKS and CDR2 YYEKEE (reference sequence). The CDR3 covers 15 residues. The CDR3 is CASSWTGDSNQPQHF. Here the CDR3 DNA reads TGTGCCAGCAGCTGGACAGGGGATAGCAATCAGCCCCAGCATTTT.

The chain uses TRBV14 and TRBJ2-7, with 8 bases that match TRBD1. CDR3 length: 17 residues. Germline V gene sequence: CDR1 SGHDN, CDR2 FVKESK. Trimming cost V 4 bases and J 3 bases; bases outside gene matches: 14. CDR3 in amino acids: CASSPSAGTGYIYEQYF. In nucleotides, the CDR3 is TGTGCCAGCAGCCCCTCTGCCGGGACAGGCTATATCTACGAGCAGTACTTC.

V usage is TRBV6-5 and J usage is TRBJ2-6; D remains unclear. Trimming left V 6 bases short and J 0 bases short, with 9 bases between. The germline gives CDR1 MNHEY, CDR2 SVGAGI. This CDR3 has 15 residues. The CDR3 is CASSRYSSGANVLTF. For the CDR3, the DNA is TGTGCCAGCAGCAGATACAGCTCTGGGGCCAACGTCCTGACTTTC.

The CDR3 here is CASSQTGTGSSYTF. The CDR3 nucleotides read TGCGCCAGCAGCCAAACCGGGACAGGGAGTAGCTACACCTTC. This rearrangement joins TRBV4-3 to TRBJ1-2; 9 bases are shared with TRBD1. This CDR3 spans 14 amino acids. V shed 2 bases, J shed 9 bases, and the junction held 7 bases outside the gene matches. Germline values: CDR1 LGHNA, CDR2 YSLEER.

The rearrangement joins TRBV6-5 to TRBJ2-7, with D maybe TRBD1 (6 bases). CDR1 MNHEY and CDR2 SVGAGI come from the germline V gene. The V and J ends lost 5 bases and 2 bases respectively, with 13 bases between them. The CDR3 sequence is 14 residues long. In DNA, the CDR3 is TGTGCCAGCAGTCAACTGACAGGTACCTACGAGCAGTACTTC. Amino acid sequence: CASSQLTGTYEQYF.

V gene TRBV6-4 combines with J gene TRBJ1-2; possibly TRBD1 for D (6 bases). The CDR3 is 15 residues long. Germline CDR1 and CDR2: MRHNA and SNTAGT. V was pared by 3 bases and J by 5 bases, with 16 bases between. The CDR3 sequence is CASSEGRDKSYGYTF. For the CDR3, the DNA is TGTGCCAGCAGTGAAGGACGGGACAAGAGTTATGGCTACACCTTC.

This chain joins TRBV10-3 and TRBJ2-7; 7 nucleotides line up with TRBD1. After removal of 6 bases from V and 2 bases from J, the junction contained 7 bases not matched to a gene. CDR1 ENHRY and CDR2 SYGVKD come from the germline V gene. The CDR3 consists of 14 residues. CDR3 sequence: CAIRGQDPTYEQYF. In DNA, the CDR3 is TGTGCCATCAGAGGACAGGACCCAACCTACGAGCAGTACTTC.

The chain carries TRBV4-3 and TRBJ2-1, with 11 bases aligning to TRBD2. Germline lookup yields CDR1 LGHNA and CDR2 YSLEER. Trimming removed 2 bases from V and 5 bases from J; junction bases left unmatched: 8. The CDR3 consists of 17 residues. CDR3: CASSQRLAGGIDNEQFF. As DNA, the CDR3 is TGCGCCAGCAGCCAAAGGCTAGCGGGAGGAATAGACAATGAGCAGTTCTTC.

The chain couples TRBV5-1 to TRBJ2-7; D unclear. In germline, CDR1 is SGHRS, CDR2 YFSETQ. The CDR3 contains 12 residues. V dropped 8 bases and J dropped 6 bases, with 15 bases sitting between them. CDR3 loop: CASIITRVEQYF. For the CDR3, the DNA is TGCGCCAGTATCATCACCCGGGTCGAGCAGTACTTC.

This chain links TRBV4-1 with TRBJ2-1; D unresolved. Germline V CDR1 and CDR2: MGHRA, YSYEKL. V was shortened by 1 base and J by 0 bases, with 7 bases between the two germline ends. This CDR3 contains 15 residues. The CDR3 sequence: CASSQGSSSYNEQFF. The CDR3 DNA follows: TGCGCCAGCAGCCAAGGGTCCAGCTCCTACAATGAGCAGTTCTTC.

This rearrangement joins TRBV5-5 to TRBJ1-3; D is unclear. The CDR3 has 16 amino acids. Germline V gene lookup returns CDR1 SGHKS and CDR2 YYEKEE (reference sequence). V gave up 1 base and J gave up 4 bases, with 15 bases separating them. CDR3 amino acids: CASSLSSLANGNTIYF. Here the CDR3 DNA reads TGTGCCAGCAGCTTGAGTAGCCTCGCCAACGGAAACACCATATATTTT.

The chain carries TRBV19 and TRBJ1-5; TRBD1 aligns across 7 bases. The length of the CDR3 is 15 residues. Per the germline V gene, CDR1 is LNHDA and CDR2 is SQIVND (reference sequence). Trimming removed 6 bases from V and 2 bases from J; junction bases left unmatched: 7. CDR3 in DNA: TGTGCCAGTAGCTACGATGGGACAGGCAATCAGCCCCAGCATTTT. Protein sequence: CASSYDGTGNQPQHF.

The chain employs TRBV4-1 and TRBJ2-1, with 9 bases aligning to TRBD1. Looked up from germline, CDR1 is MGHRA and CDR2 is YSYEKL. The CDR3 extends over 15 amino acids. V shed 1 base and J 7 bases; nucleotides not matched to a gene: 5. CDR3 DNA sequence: TGCGCCAGCAGCCAAGTTGGGGACAGGGTAAATGAGCAGTTCTTC. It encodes CASSQVGDRVNEQFF.

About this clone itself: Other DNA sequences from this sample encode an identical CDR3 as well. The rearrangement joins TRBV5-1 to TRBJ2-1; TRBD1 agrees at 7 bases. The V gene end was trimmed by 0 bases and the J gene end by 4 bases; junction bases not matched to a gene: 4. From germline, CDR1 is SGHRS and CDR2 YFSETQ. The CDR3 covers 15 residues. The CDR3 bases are TGCGCCAGCAGCTTGGAAGGGACAGCTTACAATGAGCAGTTCTTC. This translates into CASSLEGTAYNEQFF.

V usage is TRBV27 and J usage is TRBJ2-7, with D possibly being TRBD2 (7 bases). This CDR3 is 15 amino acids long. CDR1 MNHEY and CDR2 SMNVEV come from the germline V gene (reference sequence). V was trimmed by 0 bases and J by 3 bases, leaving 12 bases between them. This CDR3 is CASSLSRGLLYEQYF. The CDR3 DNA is TGTGCCAGCAGTTTATCGCGGGGGCTGCTCTACGAGCAGTACTTC.

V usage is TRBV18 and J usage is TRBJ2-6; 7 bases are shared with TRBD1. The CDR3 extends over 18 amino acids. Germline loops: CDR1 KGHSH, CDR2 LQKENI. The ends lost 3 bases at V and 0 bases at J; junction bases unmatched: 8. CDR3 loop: CASSPTWTGGSGANVLTF. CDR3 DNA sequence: TGTGCCAGCTCACCGACTTGGACAGGCGGCTCTGGGGCCAACGTCCTGACTTTC. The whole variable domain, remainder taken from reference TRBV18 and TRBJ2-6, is NAGVMQNPRHLVRRRGQEARLRCSPMKGHSHVYWYRQLPEEGLKFMVYLQKENIIDESGMPKERFSAEFPKEGPSILRIQQVVRGDSAAYFCASSPTWTGGSGANVLTFGAGSRLTVL.

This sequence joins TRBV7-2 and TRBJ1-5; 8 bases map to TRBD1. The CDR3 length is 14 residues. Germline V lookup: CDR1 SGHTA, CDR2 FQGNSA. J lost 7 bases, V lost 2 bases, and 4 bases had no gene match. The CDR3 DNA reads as TGTGCCAGCAGCTTAACGACAGGGGAACAGCCCCAGCATTTT. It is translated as CASSLTTGEQPQHF. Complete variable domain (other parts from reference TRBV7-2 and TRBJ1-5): GAGVSQSPSNKVTEKGKDVELRCDPISGHTALYWYRQSLGQGLEFLIYFQGNSAPDKSGLPSDRFSAERTGGSVSTLTIQRTQQEDSAVYLCASSLTTGEQPQHFGDGTRLSIL.

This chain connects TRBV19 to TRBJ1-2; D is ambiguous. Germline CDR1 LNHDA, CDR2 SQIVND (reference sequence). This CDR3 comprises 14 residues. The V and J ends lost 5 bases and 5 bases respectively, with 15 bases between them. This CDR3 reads CASSPGLRAYGYTF. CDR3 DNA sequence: TGTGCCAGTAGTCCAGGACTGAGGGCATATGGCTACACCTTC.

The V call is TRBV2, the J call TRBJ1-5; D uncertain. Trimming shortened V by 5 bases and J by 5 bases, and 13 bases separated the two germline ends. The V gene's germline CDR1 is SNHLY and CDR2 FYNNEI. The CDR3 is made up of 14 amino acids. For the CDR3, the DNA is TGTGCCAGCAGTTCACCGGGAAACGATCAGCCCCAGCATTTT. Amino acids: CASSSPGNDQPQHF.